This is a list of T cell receptor beta chains from one sample in a study of memory CD4+ T cells and cytomegalovirus serostatus. Sequencing was performed with immunoSEQ multiplex PCR; in TCRdb, only in-frame clones are kept and a portion is missing. This table has 84,000 or so clones, about 85% appearing once. The sequencing input was memory CD4+ T cells from blood. The receptors were sampled from an adult in good health and CMV-seronegative. CDR3s include the opening cysteine and the closing phenylalanine or tryptophan. A D gene is named only where the DNA matches it firmly. Clone size is shown for a subset of rows, as once, few, many or a class of expanded clone.

>.|TRBJ2-5|once|TRBV7-7
TGTGCTAGCAGCCTGAACGTGGGGGGCGGAGAGACCCAGTACTTC
CASSLNVGGGETQYF
>.|TRBJ2-3|.|TRBV5-6
TGTGCCAGCAGGCAGACAGCAGGATTTAGAGATACGCAGTATTTT
CASRQTAGFRDTQYF
>.|TRBJ1-2|.|TRBV4-2
TGTGCCAGCAGCCAAGAAACGAGACGGACGGACTATGGCTACACCTTC
CASSQETRRTDYGYTF
>TRBD1|TRBJ2-2|.|TRBV7-8
TGTGCCAGCAGCTTAGGCACAGGGGGATTTGACGGGGAGCTGTTTTTT
CASSLGTGGFDGELFF
>.|TRBJ1-6|.|TRBV12-5
TGTGCTAGTGGTTTAGGGAATTCACCCCTCCACTTT
CASGLGNSPLHF
>.|TRBJ1-6|few|TRBV11-2
TGTGCCAGCAGCTTAGACGCCCGTCTGTTGCCCCTCCACTTT
CASSLDARLLPLHF
>.|TRBJ1-4|.|TRBV5-5
TGTGCCAGCAGCTTGGTACAGTCTAATGAAAAACTGTTTTTT
CASSLVQSNEKLFF
>.|TRBJ2-7|.|TRBV19
TGTGCCAGTAGTTTTGGCGGGGGCCAAGGGCAGTACTTC
CASSFGGGQGQYF
>.|TRBJ2-5|once|TRBV18
TGTGCCAGCTCACCCTACGAAGAGACCCAGTACTTC
CASSPYEETQYF
>TRBD1|TRBJ1-6|many|TRBV25-1
TGTGCCAGCAGCCGGACAGGCCGGGATTCACCCCTCCACTTT
CASSRTGRDSPLHF
>.|TRBJ1-1|.|TRBV7-7
TGTGCTAGCAGCTTAGACAGATACACTGAAGCTTTCTTT
CASSLDRYTEAFF
>.|TRBJ2-2|.|TRBV7-2
TGTGCCAGCAGCCCCCGGGTAGCGGATCCCGGGGAGCTGTTTTTT
CASSPRVADPGELFF
>.|TRBJ2-7|.|TRBV6-1
TGTGCCAGCAGTTCATACCGATTGGACTCCTACGAGCAGTACTTC
CASSSYRLDSYEQYF
>.|TRBJ2-5|.|TRBV30
TGTGCCTGGACAATTAGTTACCAAGAGACCCAGTACTTC
CAWTISYQETQYF
>.|TRBJ2-3|.|TRBV2
TGTGCCAGCAGTTCGCCGAACACAGATACGCAGTATTTT
CASSSPNTDTQYF
>.|TRBJ1-1|.|TRBV5-1
TGCGCCAGCACCGCGGGTGCTGCATGGGCTGAAGCTTTCTTT
CASTAGAAWAEAFF
>TRBD2|TRBJ2-3|.|TRBV7-9
TGTGCCAGCCGGGGGGTCCTCAGCACAGATACGCAGTATTTT
CASRGVLSTDTQYF
>TRBD2|TRBJ2-3|few|TRBV7-3
TGTGCCAGCAGCCCATACCCCAGCGGGGGGGTTGGGGATACGCAGTATTTT
CASSPYPSGGVGDTQYF
>TRBD1|TRBJ2-1|once|TRBV28
TGTGCCAGCAGTTCTACCGGGACAGGGGGAAACAATGAGCAGTTCTTC
CASSSTGTGGNNEQFF
>.|TRBJ1-2|few|TRBV5-1
TGCGCCAGCAGCTTGGGATCGACAGGTTCCTATGGCTACACCTTC
CASSLGSTGSYGYTF
>.|TRBJ2-7|.|TRBV2
TGTGCCAGCAGCCTCGACAGATACTACGAGCAGTACTTC
CASSLDRYYEQYF
>.|TRBJ1-4|.|TRBV30
TGTGCCTGGAGTGTAGAAGGCGGGTTTCGAGAAAAACTGTTTTTT
CAWSVEGGFREKLFF
>.|TRBJ2-7|.|TRBV29-1
TGCAGCGTTGGCCCCACCGGGACGGCCCCCTACGAGCAGTACTTC
CSVGPTGTAPYEQYF
>.|TRBJ1-1|few|TRBV4-2
TGTGCCAGCAGCGTAGTGTTTAGGGGGATGAACACTGAAGCTTTCTTT
CASSVVFRGMNTEAFF
>TRBD1|TRBJ1-4|.|TRBV7-2
TGTGCCAGCAGCTTAACGGCAGGGGGAATTCATGAAAAACTGTTTTTT
CASSLTAGGIHEKLFF
>.|TRBJ1-6|.|TRBV28
TGTGCCAGTCCCCGAGGGGTCCAGTTAGGTTCACCCCTCCACTTT
CASPRGVQLGSPLHF
>.|TRBJ1-1|.|TRBV4-2
TGTGCCAGCAGCCAAGATTTGGTGAACACTGAAGCTTTCTTT
CASSQDLVNTEAFF
>.|TRBJ2-1|.|TRBV7-3
TGTGCCAGCAGCCCCGGATCGGAGTACAATGAGCAGTTCTTC
CASSPGSEYNEQFF
>.|TRBJ1-2|.|TRBV5-1
TGCGCCAGCAGCTTGTATATGGGAGCCTATGGCTACACCTTC
CASSLYMGAYGYTF
>.|TRBJ1-1|many|TRBV18
TGTGCCAGCTCACCATCGACAGGGAACACTGAAGCTTTCTTT
CASSPSTGNTEAFF
>TRBD2|TRBJ2-2|.|TRBV9
TGTGCCAGCAGCGTAGCCGGGGGGAACGCGAACACCGGGGAGCTGTTTTTT
CASSVAGGNANTGELFF
>.|TRBJ1-1|.|TRBV10-1
TGCGCCAGCAGTGAGAATTGGGGGGGCACTGAAGCTTTCTTT
CASSENWGGTEAFF
>TRBD1|TRBJ1-5|.|TRBV5-3
TGTGCCAGAAGCTTGGAGGGACAGGGAAATAGCAATCAGCCCCAGCATTTT
CARSLEGQGNSNQPQHF
>.|TRBJ1-6|.|TRBV19
TGTGCCAGTGATCCGGGGGGCTCCTATAATTCACCCCTCCACTTT
CASDPGGSYNSPLHF
>.|TRBJ1-6|.|TRBV5-1
TGCGCCAGCAGCGAGGACGTTTCACCCCTCCACTTT
CASSEDVSPLHF
>.|TRBJ1-1|.|TRBV4-1
TGCGCCAGCACCCGGGGGGGCATCATGAACACTGAAGCTTTCTTT
CASTRGGIMNTEAFF
>TRBD1|TRBJ2-7|.|TRBV5-1
TGCGCCAGCAGCTTCCGGGACAGGGGACTCGAGCAGTACTTC
CASSFRDRGLEQYF
>.|TRBJ2-7|.|TRBV7-6
TGTGCCAGCAGCCCGGGGGGCGCCTACGAGCAGTACTTC
CASSPGGAYEQYF
>TRBD1|TRBJ2-7|.|TRBV15
TGTGCCACCAGCAGGGACAGGGGACCCGAGCAGTACTTC
CATSRDRGPEQYF
>TRBD1|TRBJ1-2|.|TRBV5-4
TGTGCCAGCAGCTTGGTGGGACAGGGTAGAGGCTACACCTTC
CASSLVGQGRGYTF
>TRBD2|TRBJ2-2|.|TRBV7-3
TGTGCCAGCAGCTTATTTCCGGGACTAGCGAACACCGGGGAGCTGTTTTTT
CASSLFPGLANTGELFF
>.|TRBJ2-1|.|TRBV25-1
TGTGCCAGCAGTGAATGGGTGGCGGGTGAGCAGTTCTTC
CASSEWVAGEQFF
>TRBD1|TRBJ1-6|.|TRBV27
TGTGCCAGCAGTAGGACAGGGGGCGCGATCTCACCCCTCCACTTT
CASSRTGGAISPLHF
>.|TRBJ1-2|.|TRBV7-2
TGTGCCAGCAGCCTGGGGTCAGTAGCTAACTATGGCTACACCTTC
CASSLGSVANYGYTF
>TRBD1|TRBJ1-1|.|TRBV7-2
TGTGCCAGCAGCCTGACAGGGGGCTCGAACACTGAAGCTTTCTTT
CASSLTGGSNTEAFF
>.|TRBJ2-3|.|TRBV27
TGTGCCAGCAGTCCGACCCCAGATACGCAGTATTTT
CASSPTPDTQYF
>.|TRBJ1-1|.|TRBV2
TGTGCCAGCTCACAGGGAAGGAGGACTGAAGCTTTCTTT
CASSQGRRTEAFF
>TRBD1|TRBJ1-5|few|TRBV10-3
TGTGCCATCAGGGGGACAGACAATCAGCCCCAGCATTTT
CAIRGTDNQPQHF
>.|TRBJ2-2|.|TRBV18
TGTGCCAGCTCACCACCGGGTACGGGTACGAACACCGGGGAGCTGTTTTTT
CASSPPGTGTNTGELFF
>.|TRBJ1-5|once|TRBV6-6
TGTGCCAGCAGTTACCGTCTGGGAAATAGAAACCAGCCCCAGCATTTT
CASSYRLGNRNQPQHF
>.|TRBJ1-3|.|TRBV9
TGTGCCAGCAGCGTAGGGACCATCAGAAACACCATATATTTT
CASSVGTIRNTIYF
>.|TRBJ2-2|.|TRBV28
TGTGCCAGCAGTCCCCTCTACGGACTCACCGGGGAGCTGTTTTTT
CASSPLYGLTGELFF
>.|TRBJ1-4|.|TRBV4-1
TGCGCCAGCAGCCGCGGGACGACTAATGAAAAACTGTTTTTT
CASSRGTTNEKLFF